This T cell receptor (beta chain) came from a study of STAT5B mutations in CD4+ large granular lymphocyte leukemia. Overall study context: Healthy donors showed HLA-associated enrichment of the CDR3 'QG' motif.

Sequencing was at survey level. Produced via immunoSEQ multiplex PCR; TCRdb's table is partial and in-frame only. The table lists about 45,000 clones, 80% to 90% of them singletons, with about 3% in the top ten. V was clipped by 5 bases and J by 5 bases, with 9 bases between them. Germline V gene sequence: CDR1 DFQATT, CDR2 SNEGSKA (reference sequence). The CDR3 sequence is 11 residues long. Worth noting for this clone: Its antigen remains unknown.

General study results and limits: About 25% of private leukemic clonotypes occurred rarely in other patients' non-leukemic repertoires. TRBV06-family usage was enriched in top patient clones (8/27) versus controls (2/35).

The specimen was CD4+ T cells from blood buffy coats. The chain has TRBV20-1 and TRBJ2-5, with D unclear. The receptor's source is a human donor in good health. The CDR3 loop is CSAEPMETQYF. Written as DNA, the CDR3 is TGCAGTGCTGAACCTATGGAGACCCAGTACTTC.